This TCR beta chain is from a study of T-cell memory formation after mild COVID-19. Overall study findings and caveats: Clones contracting day 15 to 85 were balanced CD4/CD8; later expanders leaned CD4+. Chiefly within CM and EM were the contracting CD4+ clones; CD8+ ones were within EMRA.

The CDR3 is 14 residues long. CDR1 is SGHRS, CDR2 YFSETQ, per germline. V was clipped by 0 bases and J by 0 bases, with 6 bases between them. 5'RACE with constant-segment primers yielded barcoded, UMI-tagged TCR alpha and TCR beta cDNA libraries. From the 5' RACE reads, TCRdb called clonotypes with MiXCR, one entry per CDR3 protein. This table has fewer than 350,000 distinct CDR3 sequences, 13% to 15% appearing once. The sample holds many counts of this clonotype. Its antigen is not identified. The sequencing sample was made of PBMCs or a T cell subset sorted from them (not recorded which). This clonotype was sampled from a young man who had mild COVID-19 (a few samples of this study predate the infection). Cell type and time point are not known. V and J are TRBV5-1 and TRBJ1-1; no reliable D call. CDR3 loop: CASSLDRLNTEAFF. DNA of the CDR3: TGCGCCAGCAGCTTGGACAGATTGAACACTGAAGCTTTCTTT.